This T cell receptor beta chain was recorded in a study of cytomegalovirus exposure and HLA in healthy donors. Germline V lookup: CDR1 MGHRA, CDR2 YSYEKL. V was pared by 1 base and J by 1 base, with 10 bases between. The length of the CDR3 is 15 residues. The PCR used 60 Vbeta and 13 Jbeta primers. Only in-frame clones appear in the TCRdb table, and some are missing; sequencing was by immunoSEQ multiplex PCR. The sample has approximately 130,000 clones, about 9.4% seen once. The chain recombines TRBV4-1 with TRBJ1-1, with a weak D call TRBD1 (5 bases). This TCR was recovered from a woman aged 40 to 55 in good health and CMV-seropositive. What was sequenced was PBMCs. CDR3 coding DNA: TGCGCCAGCAGCCAAGGGGAGGGGAGGAACACTGAAGCTTTCTTT. This translates into CASSQGEGRNTEAFF.